The rows below give T cell receptor beta chains drawn from one sample of a study of cytomegalovirus exposure and HLA in healthy donors. Using immunoSEQ multiplex PCR, the repertoire was profiled, and TCRdb retains in-frame clones only, with some absent. The table has under 200,000 clones, over 70% seen once. Sequencing was carried out using PBMCs. The receptors were sampled from a woman aged 25 to 45 in good health and CMV-seronegative. The CDR3 runs from the conserved cysteine through the conserved F or W.

v_call,j_call,cdr3_aa
TRBV5-1,TRBJ1-2,CASSLTGFEGYTF
TRBV18,TRBJ2-1,CASSRRTGEAEQFF
TRBV29-1,TRBJ2-5,CSVAWPAGQETQYF
TRBV5-1,TRBJ1-4,CASSLVAGVNEKLFF
TRBV7-9,TRBJ2-7,CASSLGRAQKNEQYF
TRBV9,TRBJ2-3,CASSAGGPDTQYF
TRBV4-1,TRBJ2-7,CASSHNPGTSGLMDF
TRBV7-9,TRBJ1-1,CASGGVNTEAFF
TRBV5-1,TRBJ2-5,CASSSGTGDETQYF
TRBV5-1,TRBJ1-5,CASSAGTGVNQPQHF
TRBV5-1,TRBJ1-1,CASSLAGKTEAFF
TRBV5-1,TRBJ1-1,CASTLTPGTTEAFF
TRBV2,TRBJ1-2,CASPFSGTGPYGYTF
TRBV2,TRBJ1-5,CASSEMGLGNQPQHF
TRBV10-3,TRBJ1-1,CAISESFGGEAFF
TRBV5-1,TRBJ2-2,CASSLTTGTETGELFF
TRBV7-9,TRBJ2-1,CASSPRDTYNEQFF
TRBV5-5,TRBJ1-2,CASSLGQGNGYTF
TRBV29-1,TRBJ1-2,CSVERAGDGYTF
TRBV18,TRBJ1-1,CASSLDRLRTEAFF
TRBV5-1,TRBJ2-3,CASSLRTESDTQYF
TRBV15,TRBJ2-2,CATREHLARSLGNTGELFF
TRBV27,TRBJ1-1,CASSLYQGSTEAFF
TRBV7-2,TRBJ1-6,CASSSTRQGKNSPLHF
TRBV14,TRBJ1-4,CASSRLINEKLFF
TRBV2,TRBJ1-1,CASTIGPLGEDTEAFF
TRBV27,TRBJ2-7,CASCQTSGDEQYF
TRBV6-5,TRBJ1-3,CASTQAGAGGNTIYF
TRBV7-8,TRBJ2-3,CASSRGGNFDTQYF
TRBV28,TRBJ1-5,CASSWADRGSNQPQHF
TRBV15,TRBJ1-2,CATLGAGQPRGGYTF
TRBV28,TRBJ2-5,CASSLWGLGQYF
TRBV7-9,TRBJ1-1,CASSLGVGREAFF
TRBV5-4,TRBJ2-1,CASSFILLAGGSINEQFF
TRBV5-1,TRBJ2-3,CASSLAGVTDTQYF
TRBV7-2,TRBJ2-7,CASSPGGRRYEQYF
TRBV5-1,TRBJ1-1,CASSLSAGRQNTEAFF
TRBV11-2,TRBJ1-5,CASSPSTGNQPQHF
TRBV18,TRBJ1-5,CASSTGGTTFPQHF
TRBV4-1,TRBJ2-1,CASSQSHDKKRGGREQFF
TRBV6-6,TRBJ2-1,CASRSPQGATYNEQFF
TRBV5-4,TRBJ1-2,CASSPDSNYGYTF
TRBV5-1,TRBJ2-3,CASSLPGGDSDTQYF
TRBV5-1,TRBJ2-7,CASSDGLAGALVEQYF
TRBV19,TRBJ1-1,CASSIGRGNTEAFF
TRBV2,TRBJ1-1,CASSAQGWDTEAFF
TRBV7-9,TRBJ2-5,CASSLRPGQGDTTQYF
TRBV6-1,NA,CASSEFRAYEQYF
TRBV10-3,TRBJ1-5,CAISVGDRVNQPQHF
TRBV2,TRBJ1-4,CASRGQGQGKLFF
TRBV9,TRBJ2-1,CASSVGGDFYNEQFF
TRBV18,TRBJ2-3,CASSRGQGSTDTQYF
TRBV10-3,TRBJ1-2,CALMAGSIMEGYTF
TRBV5-1,TRBJ1-1,CASSLFLSGTEAFF
TRBV5-1,TRBJ1-2,CASSLGATGGIYGYTF